The clone carrying this T cell receptor (beta chain) turned up a few times. The record originates from a study of T cell changes during pregnancy in multiple sclerosis. Profiled with immunoSEQ multiplex PCR; TCRdb holds only in-frame clones, not every one. The top ten clones hold less than 3% of a sample with some 80,000 clones, around 90% of them seen once. Germline V lookup: CDR1 ENHRY, CDR2 SYGVKD. The V and J ends lost 4 bases and 8 bases respectively, with 8 bases between them. The CDR3 length is 11 residues. This rearrangement joins TRBV10-3 to TRBJ1-2, with TRBD1 as a possible D gene (6 bases). Sequenced here: peripheral blood, sampled before pregnancy. The receptor was derived from a female donor with multiple sclerosis, enrolled in a pregnancy study. CDR3 nucleotides: TGTGCCATCAGTGCCGGACAGGGCTACACCTTC. It specifies CAISAGQGYTF.